This T cell receptor (beta chain) was retrieved from a study of blood T cells in healthy people across ages. Study-level points and caveats: Diversity was higher, and naive CD4+ cells more numerous, in long-lived donors than in aged donors.

Each individual donor underwent a draw of approximately 10 milliliters of peripheral blood. This CDR3 is built from 12 residues. Losses at the gene ends were 5 bases for V and 11 bases for J; bases not matched to a gene: 7. The germline gives CDR1 SEHNR, CDR2 FQNEAQ (reference sequence). A sample-barcoded 5' primer and a J-beta primer mix were used in a second PCR of roughly 7 to 12 cycles. Each cDNA was tagged by a template-switch adaptor containing 12 random nucleotides. The yield of each sample was at least 3 million CDR3-containing paired-end reads. Using its own MiXCR run on the 5' RACE reads, TCRdb lists one record per CDR3 protein. The sample gives hundreds of thousands of distinct CDR3 sequences, 56% of which show up once; around a quarter is in the top ten. A remark on this clonotype: Antigen specificity is unknown.

What was sequenced was blood. The receptor was derived from a man between 40 and 49 years old in good health. This chain uses TRBV7-9 with TRBJ2-5, with 8 bases fitting TRBD1. CDR3 protein: CASSIDRGGQYF. DNA for the CDR3: TGTGCCAGCAGCATTGACAGGGGTGGGCAGTACTTC.